This T cell receptor (beta chain) derives from a study of regulatory T cells in long-lasting Graves disease (dated by TCRdb to the early 2020s). Broadly, across the study: Patients with newly diagnosed Graves' disease had been on antithyroid drugs for under 3 months. Persistent Graves' disease patients were compared with newly diagnosed Graves' disease patients by peripheral blood TCR sequencing and RNA sequencing. The study was registered as a clinical trial and conducted in China. A total of 35 or so samples underwent TCR sequencing: around 13 from persistent and roughly 20 from newly diagnosed Graves' disease patients. Points the paper makes about the study in general: Only peripheral blood was studied, because thyroid tissue, the primary lesion, was inaccessible. As a limitation, the authors acknowledged that the small sample size may reduce accuracy. Compared with newly diagnosed patients, patients with persistent Graves' disease had lower TCR Shannon entropy and fewer highly expanded clones, which suggests clonal expansion. More public clonotypes were shared among persistent patients (2,741) than among newly diagnosed patients (966). Preferential use of TRBV28, TRBJ1-2 and TRBJ2-5 was observed in persistent disease, whereas TRBV20-1 and TRBJ2-1 were favored in newly diagnosed disease. Sequencing and analysis were restricted to the TCR beta chain.

This clonotype has just a few counts. Its antigen specificity is not known. No much larger clone is present one base from it, and per-base qualities are unavailable. The intended sense of this specimen's time point label: newly diagnosed GD, antithyroid drugs for less than 3 months. For both TCR sequencing and RNA sequencing, RNA was extracted from PBMCs in TRIzol. The diagnosis of Graves' disease followed American Thyroid Association guidelines. Patients were recruited from an endocrinology department in Xi'an, China. Each patient gave 7 to 9.5 milliliters of peripheral blood, collected in an EDTA anticoagulant tube. Ficoll Paque Plus density gradient separation was used to isolate PBMCs, and no further T cell sorting was done. An Agilent 2100 Bioanalyzer and agarose gel were used to check RNA quality, and a NanoDrop 2000 was used to measure RNA concentration. The germline V gene supplies CDR1 LGHNA and CDR2 YNFKEQ. From the cysteine through the phenylalanine, the CDR3 covers 16 amino acids. Just the 48-base CDR3 DNA is kept, in frame starting at base 1. At the junction V is shortened by 2 bases and J by 2 bases; bases outside the gene matches: 6.

The library was prepared using multiplex PCR. Sequencer: Illumina HiSeq 4000. CDR3 regions were amplified by Arm-PCR with iRepertoire HTBI primers to construct TCR beta libraries. Before sequencing, the PCR products underwent gel purification. On the study's bioinformatics: A total of fewer than 70 TRBV and some 15 TRBJ segments were identified across samples and were used for gene usage analysis of CDR3 amino acid clonotypes. COPE and FqMerger were used to merge filtered high-quality paired reads into contigs. BLAST was used to align contigs to IMGT TRBV, TRBD and TRBJ reference genes, with CDR3 defined following IMGT. Any clonotype with a frequency above 0.1% was counted as a highly expanded clone. Repertoire diversity was measured by Shannon entropy, and V-J evenness by the Gini coefficient. Clonotypes shared by more than one individual were considered public. TCRdb applied fastp at Q25 and MiXCR to the public reads, then kept only in-frame beta chains. Entries that share a CDR3 protein sequence are merged under the most common genes and DNA. TCRdb, not the original authors, processed these V and J calls. This sample holds approximately 350,000 distinct CDR3 sequences; 16% were observed only once. The top ten clonotypes cover just under 30% of the sample.

The same data also went into a second study, on T cells in Graves' hyperthyroidism and ophthalmopathy. The second paper further reports: Stable Graves' hyperthyroidism was defined as the absence of progression to ophthalmopathy over 18 months of follow-up. Hyperthyroidism patients were newly diagnosed, with disease duration under 2 months, and aged 18 to 65 years. Patients with uncontrolled infections, other autoimmune diseases, pregnancy or lactation were excluded. Diagnoses were based on clinical symptoms, serum thyroxine and TRAb, thyroid ultrasound and orbital computed tomography. For the first round of RT-PCR on the TCR CDR3, the HTBI primer set was used together with the Qiagen OneStep RT-PCR kit. Blood samples also contained most of the expanded thyroid clonotypes (frequency above 0.001), which suggests that blood repertoires may reflect thyroid immune responses. In cross-validation, a model built on a 13 V-J signature told ophthalmopathy apart from stable hyperthyroidism with under 90% sensitivity and approximately 84% specificity, and in testing the same model reached 80%/75%. In validation, the model predicted progression to ophthalmopathy a median of roughly 6.5 months before onset, with approximately 71% sensitivity and more than 72% specificity. TCR V-J signatures able to tell the groups apart were searched for in a discovery cohort of approximately 95 patients, of whom roughly 42 had Graves' ophthalmopathy and about 60 had stable Graves' hyperthyroidism. Prospective prediction of ophthalmopathy was tested in an independent validation cohort of under 20 hyperthyroidism patients and some 17 patients who later progressed to ophthalmopathy. The 95 to 100 discovery patients were divided at random into training and test sets in a 7:3 ratio. In roughly six Graves' hyperthyroidism patients, the study also compared T-cell repertoires from thyroid tissue with T-cell repertoires from blood. After blood sampling, hyperthyroidism patients were treated with methimazole at a starting dose of 30 mg daily, and ophthalmopathy patients were treated with high-dose intravenous methylprednisolone. A second multiplex PCR round built the libraries, followed by size selection and purification. Sequencing of the libraries was done on an Illumina HiSeq2000 using paired-end 100 bp reads. SOAPnuke was used to process the raw data, throwing out any read that contained adapters or uncalled bases, had a mean Phred below 15, or lacked an exact constant-primer or identifier match. High-quality paired reads were merged with COPE v1.2.5, and unique nucleotide sequences were defined as clonotypes. MiTCR v1.1 was used to align clonotypes to the IMGT TRBV, TRBD and TRBJ reference segments. Analysis was restricted to V-J combinations with a frequency above 0.0001, which covered 99.2% of repertoires. The TCS score was defined as F50 (clonal expansion) divided by E x V (chaos), with BLOSUM62-based TCRdist calculated between CDR3 peptides within each V-J. Welch's t-statistics and random forest reduced roughly 500 V-J features to about 12, which were used in a naive Bayes classifier (R e1071). Sample size was not statistically predetermined, and investigators were not blinded to group allocation. The paper describes TCR Vbeta CDR3 sequencing of 140 or so peripheral blood samples, made up of fewer than 50 ophthalmopathy patients, around 78 hyperthyroidism patients and 17 progressor patients.

The receptor was isolated from a middle-aged man with Graves disease. Donor details come from another sample of the same person, matched by shared clones. The sample was peripheral blood mononuclear cells (PBMCs), taken at new diagnosis, from a patient treated with antithyroid drugs. This receptor chain uses TRBV4-2 and TRBJ2-7; 10 bases in between match TRBD2. CDR3 region: CASSQLYSGGTYEQYF. The DNA is TGTGCCAGCAGCCAACTGTATAGCGGGGGGACCTACGAGCAGTACTTC.